The 5 T cell receptor beta chains presented below share a single source sample, sequenced in a study of cytomegalovirus exposure and HLA in healthy donors. Data came from immunoSEQ multiplex PCR; TCRdb stores just in-frame clones and leaves some out. The sample lists over 200,000 clones, 70% to 90% seen once, with about 6% in the top ten. The specimen was PBMCs. These receptors were obtained from a woman under 30 in good health and CMV-seronegative.

The chain employs TRBV28 and TRBJ1-1; TRBD1 matches at 11 bases. Germline trimming cut 6 bases from V and 5 bases from J; bases unmatched to any gene: 8. The CDR3 contains 15 residues. Germline CDR1 is MDHEN and CDR2 is SYDVKM. CDR3 sequence (DNA): TGTGCCAGCAGCGAGGCCGGGACAGGGGGTACTGAAGCTTTCTTT. Its translation: CASSEAGTGGTEAFF.

The CDR3 sequence: CASSLVDPTNEKLFF. CDR3 nucleotides: TGCGCCAGCAGCTTGGTTGACCCAACTAATGAAAAACTGTTTTTT. The chain carries TRBV5-1 and TRBJ1-4; D gene unclear. In germline, CDR1 is SGHRS, CDR2 YFSETQ. Trimming removed 0 bases from V and 0 bases from J, with 6 bases in between. CDR3 length: 15 residues.

The rearrangement links TRBV19 to TRBJ2-1; D is uncertain. The CDR3 is 12 residues long. Germline assignment: CDR1 LNHDA and CDR2 SQIVND (reference sequence). V was shortened by 1 base and J by 8 bases, with 6 bases between the two germline ends. The CDR3 sequence: CASSIGRYEQFF. In nucleotides, the CDR3 is TGTGCCAGTAGTATAGGAAGATATGAGCAGTTCTTC.

The rearrangement uses TRBV4-1 and TRBJ2-1; D is unclear. V dropped 0 bases and J dropped 10 bases, with 13 bases sitting between them. The CDR3 sequence is 14 residues long. Germline CDR1 and CDR2: MGHRA and YSYEKL. The CDR3 DNA follows: TGCGCCAGCAGCCAAGATCGAGGAAAACGGGAGCAGTTCTTC. Amino acid sequence: CASSQDRGKREQFF.

The chain joins TRBV30 to TRBJ1-1, with D unresolved. This CDR3 contains 14 residues. Germline V gene lookup returns CDR1 GTSNPN and CDR2 SVGIG (reference sequence). The V end was cut by 4 bases, the J end by 3 bases, with 15 bases between. The CDR3 is CAWTPRTPYTEAFF. The CDR3 bases are TGTGCCTGGACCCCAAGGACCCCTTACACTGAAGCTTTCTTT.